One sample yielded the 2 T cell receptor beta chains listed below, sequenced in a study of beta chain features in type 1 diabetes. Reverse transcription of all isolated RNA meant that expressed TCRB transcripts were sequenced. TCRdb's copy holds only in-frame clones and misses some; the assay was immunoSEQ multiplex PCR. The sample lists some 150,000 clones, around a tenth occurring once. Sequencing was performed on central memory CD4+ T cells from blood. The receptors shown here come from a man younger than 30 in good health.

J is TRBJ2-7 and V is TRBV9; D remains unclear. Deletions cut 0 bases from V and 2 bases from J, with 12 bases between. Germline-derived CDR1 and CDR2 are SGDLS and YYNGEE. The CDR3 sequence is 15 residues long. CDR3 bases: TGTGCCAGCAGCGTAGCCGGGTCGGCGGCCTACGAGCAGTACTTC. Its translation: CASSVAGSAAYEQYF.

The chain couples TRBV5-1 to TRBJ2-5; TRBD1 aligns across 7 bases. CDR1 and CDR2 (germline): SGHRS, YFSETQ. The CDR3 is made up of 15 amino acids. Trimming took 4 bases from V and 0 from J; bases not matched to a gene: 6. This CDR3 is CASSARQGNQETQYF. The CDR3 region has the DNA TGCGCCAGCAGCGCACGACAGGGTAACCAAGAGACCCAGTACTTC. The entire variable domain, with the rest obtained from reference TRBV5-1 and TRBJ2-5, is as follows: KAGVTQTPRYLIKTRGQQVTLSCSPISGHRSVSWYQQTPGQGLQFLFEYFSETQRNKGNFPGRFSGRQFSNSRSEMNVSTLELGDSALYLCASSARQGNQETQYFGPGTRLLVL.